Detailed here is one TCR beta chain. Profiling relied on immunoSEQ multiplex PCR, and the TCRdb table lists in-frame clones only, not all of them. Of over 850,000 clones in the sample, approximately 80% are singletons; the top ten hold roughly 0.65%. The sample comes from a study of shared clonotypes between healthy human individuals. The CDR3 is made up of 12 amino acids. Germline-derived CDR1 and CDR2 are SGHDT and YYEEEE. The V gene end was trimmed by 5 bases and the J gene end by 7 bases; junction bases not matched to a gene: 5. J is TRBJ2-7 and V is TRBV5-6, with 8 bases identical to TRBD1. Input material: memory CD4+ T cells from PBMCs. The subset: CD45RA-negative fraction. This clonotype originated in a man between 18 and 35 years old in good health. Some clones in this sample may be carry-over from other donors' samples. The CDR3, as DNA: TGTGCCAGCAGACCTGGACAGGGAGAGCAGTACTTC. Its protein product is CASRPGQGEQYF.